The 9 T cell receptor beta chains below come from one sample, sequenced in a study of T cells in Graves' hyperthyroidism and ophthalmopathy. Authors of the study amplified TCR beta CDR3 regions from RNA transcripts. HTBI primers were the set used in a first-round RT-PCR of the TCR CDR3. Using its own MiXCR run on the multiplex PCR reads, TCRdb lists one record per CDR3 protein. The table records 530,000 or so distinct CDR3 sequences, roughly 17% of them present only once. The specimen was blood. The receptors here all came from a woman under 30 with Graves' ophthalmopathy.

The chain has TRBV20-1 and TRBJ2-5, with a weak D call TRBD2 (6 bases). The germline V gene has CDR1 DFQATT and CDR2 SNEGSKA (reference sequence). The CDR3 contains 12 residues. V lost 0 bases and J lost 5, with 7 bases in between. The CDR3 protein is CSAREEGETQYF. The DNA for the CDR3 is TGCAGTGCTAGAGAGGAGGGGGAGACCCAGTACTTC.

This clonotype was detected ten times or more. The chain recombines TRBV28 with TRBJ2-3, with D maybe TRBD2 (5 bases). With 5 bases removed from V and 0 bases from J, the gap between germline ends came to 15 bases. The germline V gene encodes CDR1 MDHEN and CDR2 SYDVKM. This CDR3 contains 16 residues. CDR3 DNA sequence: TGTGCCAGCAGTCCCCGAGGAGCGGCGAGCACAGATACGCAGTATTTT. As protein: CASSPRGAASTDTQYF.

This clonotype was picked up a small number of times. The V gene is TRBV10-2, the J gene TRBJ2-2; the D is unclear. The germline V gene encodes CDR1 WSHSY and CDR2 SAAADI. The CDR3 consists of 11 residues. Deletions cut 8 bases from V and 7 bases from J, with 8 bases between. As DNA, the CDR3 is TGCGCCAGCGGGCAGTTCGGGGAGCTGTTTTTT. It translates to CASGQFGELFF.

This clonotype was observed once. This chain links TRBV28 with TRBJ2-3; 7 bases align to TRBD2. V trimming: 3 bases; J trimming: 2 bases; junction bases outside the gene matches: 5. Per the germline V gene, CDR1 is MDHEN and CDR2 is SYDVKM. The length of the CDR3 is 15 residues. In nucleotides, the CDR3 is TGTGCCAGCAGTTTTCTAGCGGAGCCCACAGATACGCAGTATTTT. Encoded protein: CASSFLAEPTDTQYF.

The chain has TRBV20-1 and TRBJ1-6; D gene ambiguous. The CDR3 loop spans 16 amino acids. V was clipped by 3 bases and J by 3 bases, with 15 bases between them. Germline values: CDR1 DFQATT, CDR2 SNEGSKA (reference sequence). The CDR3 region is CSARGIGLIYNSPLHF. The CDR3 nucleotides read TGCAGTGCTAGGGGTATAGGACTGATCTATAATTCACCCCTCCACTTT.

This clonotype occurred a few times. The V and J genes are TRBV15 and TRBJ2-7; D is unresolved. The V end was cut by 0 bases, the J end by 5 bases, with 14 bases between. The CDR3 runs to 15 residues. Per the germline V gene, CDR1 is LNHNV and CDR2 is YYDKDF (reference sequence). CDR3 sequence: CATSRDLEQLHEQYF. The CDR3 DNA follows: TGTGCCACCAGCAGAGATCTGGAACAGTTACACGAGCAGTACTTC.

This rearrangement joins TRBV20-1 to TRBJ2-3, with 9 bases aligning to TRBD2. The junction had 13 bases not matched to a gene; V was cut back by 5 bases and J by 4 bases. This CDR3 spans 16 amino acids. CDR1 is DFQATT, CDR2 SNEGSKA, per germline (reference sequence). The CDR3 sequence is CSAWGLGGGAADTQYF. In nucleotides, the CDR3 is TGCAGTGCTTGGGGTTTGGGCGGGGGGGCCGCAGATACGCAGTATTTT.

This clonotype was counted ten times or more. The V call is TRBV28, the J call TRBJ2-2; no clear D gene. This CDR3 is 13 amino acids long. Trimming shortened V by 3 bases and J by 1 base, and 3 bases separated the two germline ends. From germline, CDR1 is MDHEN and CDR2 SYDVKM. The CDR3 sequence is CASSFLNTGELFF. The CDR3 nucleotides are TGTGCCAGCAGTTTCCTGAACACCGGGGAGCTGTTTTTT.

The table lists this clonotype with many counts. V is TRBV7-9 and J is TRBJ2-3, with 10 bases identical to TRBD2. The CDR3 contains 15 residues. Losses at the gene ends were 5 bases for V and 4 bases for J; bases not matched to a gene: 6. Germline V CDR1 and CDR2: SEHNR, FQNEAQ (reference sequence). CDR3 sequence reads: CASSVSGGRSDTQYF. For the CDR3, the DNA is TGTGCCAGCAGCGTTAGCGGGGGGAGATCAGATACGCAGTATTTT.